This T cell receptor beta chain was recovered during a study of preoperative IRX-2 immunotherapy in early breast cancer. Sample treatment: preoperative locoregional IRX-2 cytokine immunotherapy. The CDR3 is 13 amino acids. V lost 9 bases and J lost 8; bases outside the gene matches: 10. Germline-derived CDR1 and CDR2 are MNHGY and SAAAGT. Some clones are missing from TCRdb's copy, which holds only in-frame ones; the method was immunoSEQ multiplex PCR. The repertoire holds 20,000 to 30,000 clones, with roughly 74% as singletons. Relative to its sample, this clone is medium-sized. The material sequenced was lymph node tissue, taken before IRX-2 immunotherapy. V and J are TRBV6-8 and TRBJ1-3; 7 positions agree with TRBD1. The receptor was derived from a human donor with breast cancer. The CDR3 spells CARRDSSGDTIYF. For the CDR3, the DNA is TGTGCCAGAAGGGACAGCTCCGGGGACACCATATATTTT.